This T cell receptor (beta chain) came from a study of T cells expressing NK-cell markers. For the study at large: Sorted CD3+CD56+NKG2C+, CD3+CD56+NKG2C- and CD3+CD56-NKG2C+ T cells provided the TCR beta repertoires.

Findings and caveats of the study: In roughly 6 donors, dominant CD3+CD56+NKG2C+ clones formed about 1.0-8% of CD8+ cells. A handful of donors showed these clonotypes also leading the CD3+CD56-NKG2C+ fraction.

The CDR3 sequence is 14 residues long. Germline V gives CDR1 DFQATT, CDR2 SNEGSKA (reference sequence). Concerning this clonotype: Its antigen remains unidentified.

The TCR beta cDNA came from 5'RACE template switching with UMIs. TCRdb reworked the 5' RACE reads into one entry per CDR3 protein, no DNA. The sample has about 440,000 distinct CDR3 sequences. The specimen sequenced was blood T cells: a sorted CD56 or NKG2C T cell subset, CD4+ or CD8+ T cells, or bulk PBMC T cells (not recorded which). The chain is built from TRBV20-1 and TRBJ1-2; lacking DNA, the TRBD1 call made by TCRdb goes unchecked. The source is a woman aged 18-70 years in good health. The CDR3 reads CSATLSDRGYGYTF.